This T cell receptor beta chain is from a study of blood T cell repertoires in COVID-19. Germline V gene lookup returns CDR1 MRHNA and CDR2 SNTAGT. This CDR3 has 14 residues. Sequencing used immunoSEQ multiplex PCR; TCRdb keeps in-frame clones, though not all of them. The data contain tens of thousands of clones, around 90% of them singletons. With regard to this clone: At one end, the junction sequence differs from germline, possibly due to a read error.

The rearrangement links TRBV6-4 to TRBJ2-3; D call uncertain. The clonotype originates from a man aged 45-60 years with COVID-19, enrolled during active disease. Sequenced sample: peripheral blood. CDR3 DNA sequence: TGCGCCCCGGAGATTAGAGTCACCACAGATACGCAGTATTTT. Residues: CAPEIRVTTDTQYF.